A selection of T cell receptor beta chains follows, all from one sample in a study of beta chain features in type 1 diabetes. Generated by immunoSEQ multiplex PCR, the TCRdb table keeps only in-frame clones and is missing some. The sample includes about 710,000 clones, over 12% seen only once; the top ten take 0.03% to 0.045%. The sequencing input was naive CD4+ T cells from blood. The receptors come from a man between 18 and 29 years old with type 1 diabetes. The CDR3 runs from the conserved cysteine through the conserved F or W. D genes are given only for firm matches. Only some rows state a clone size, as once, few, many or a class for expanded clones.

j_gene: TRBJ2-6
v_gene: TRBV7-8
abundance: NA
d_gene: NA
CDR3nt: TGTGCCAGCCAGGTGGCTGGGGCCAACGTCCTGACTTTC
CDR3aa: CASQVAGANVLTF

j_gene: TRBJ1-1
v_gene: TRBV19
abundance: few
d_gene: NA
CDR3nt: TGTGCCAGTCGTGAAGGGGAGAACACTGAAGCTTTCTTT
CDR3aa: CASREGENTEAFF

j_gene: TRBJ2-3
v_gene: TRBV7-9
abundance: NA
d_gene: NA
CDR3nt: TGTGCCAGCACCAGGGGAGGGTACACAGATACGCAGTATTTT
CDR3aa: CASTRGGYTDTQYF

j_gene: TRBJ2-1
v_gene: TRBV30
abundance: few
d_gene: NA
CDR3nt: TGTGCCTGGAGTGTACGCCTGGGGCAGTTCTTC
CDR3aa: CAWSVRLGQFF

j_gene: TRBJ1-5
v_gene: TRBV7-2
abundance: few
d_gene: NA
CDR3nt: TGTGCCAGCAGCTTAGGTCCCGGAAATAGCAATCAGCCCCAGCATTTT
CDR3aa: CASSLGPGNSNQPQHF

j_gene: TRBJ2-2
v_gene: TRBV30
abundance: NA
d_gene: NA
CDR3nt: TGTGCCTGGAAAGCGTGGGACACCGGGGAGCTGTTTTTT
CDR3aa: CAWKAWDTGELFF

j_gene: TRBJ2-1
v_gene: TRBV2
abundance: NA
d_gene: TRBD2
CDR3nt: TGTGCCAGCAGCGGCAGCGGGACCCGTCATGAGCAGTTCTTC
CDR3aa: CASSGSGTRHEQFF

j_gene: TRBJ1-4
v_gene: TRBV7-9
abundance: NA
d_gene: NA
CDR3nt: TGTGCCAGCAGCTTGAATGGGAATGAAAAACTGTTTTTT
CDR3aa: CASSLNGNEKLFF

j_gene: TRBJ2-4
v_gene: TRBV6-6
abundance: NA
d_gene: NA
CDR3nt: TGTGCCAGCAGTTTTGGCGGGTCTGGTAACGGAGACATTCAGTACTTC
CDR3aa: CASSFGGSGNGDIQYF

j_gene: TRBJ1-2
v_gene: TRBV29-1
abundance: few
d_gene: NA
CDR3nt: TGCAGCGTACAGGGATTTCGGGGCTACACCTTC
CDR3aa: CSVQGFRGYTF

j_gene: TRBJ2-7
v_gene: TRBV29-1
abundance: NA
d_gene: TRBD2
CDR3nt: TGCAGCGTTGTAGAGGGATCGACTAGCAGCTACGAGCAGTACTTC
CDR3aa: CSVVEGSTSSYEQYF

j_gene: TRBJ2-1
v_gene: TRBV28
abundance: few
d_gene: TRBD1
CDR3nt: TGTGCCAGTGGGACAGGGGGCTTTTCTCCTTCCTACAATGAGCAGTTCTTC
CDR3aa: CASGTGGFSPSYNEQFF

j_gene: TRBJ2-1
v_gene: TRBV11-2
abundance: few
d_gene: TRBD2
CDR3nt: TGTGCCAGCAGCCTAATAGCGGGAGATAACTACAATGAGCAGTTCTTC
CDR3aa: CASSLIAGDNYNEQFF

j_gene: TRBJ2-5
v_gene: TRBV5-1
abundance: NA
d_gene: NA
CDR3nt: TGCGCCAGCAGCGGTTCGGGCCGCGTGACCGAGACCCAGTACTTC
CDR3aa: CASSGSGRVTETQYF

j_gene: TRBJ2-4
v_gene: TRBV29-1
abundance: few
d_gene: NA
CDR3nt: TGCAGCGTTGAAGATAGGCAGGGTAGCATCATTCAGTACTTC
CDR3aa: CSVEDRQGSIIQYF

j_gene: TRBJ1-4
v_gene: TRBV5-4
abundance: few
d_gene: NA
CDR3nt: TGTGCCAGCAGCTCCACGAGGGGGGTCATAAATGAAAAACTGTTTTTT
CDR3aa: CASSSTRGVINEKLFF

j_gene: TRBJ2-3
v_gene: TRBV30
abundance: few
d_gene: TRBD1
CDR3nt: TGTGCCTGGCACAGGGGGCTAGGAGATACGCAGTATTTT
CDR3aa: CAWHRGLGDTQYF

j_gene: TRBJ2-7
v_gene: TRBV30
abundance: NA
d_gene: NA
CDR3nt: TGTGCCTGGAGTCGTCGGGGAACCTACGAGCAGTACTTC
CDR3aa: CAWSRRGTYEQYF

j_gene: TRBJ2-6
v_gene: TRBV5-1
abundance: few
d_gene: NA
CDR3nt: TGCGCCAGCAGCTTGGCAGGGGTTGGGGCCAACGTCCTGACTTTC
CDR3aa: CASSLAGVGANVLTF

j_gene: TRBJ2-7
v_gene: TRBV7-2
abundance: NA
d_gene: NA
CDR3nt: TGTGCCAGCAGCTTACTGAGCGGTCGACCTTACGAGCAGTACTTC
CDR3aa: CASSLLSGRPYEQYF

j_gene: TRBJ2-5
v_gene: TRBV6-5
abundance: NA
d_gene: NA
CDR3nt: TGTGCCAGCAGTTACTCGCAATTACGGGAGACCCAGTACTTC
CDR3aa: CASSYSQLRETQYF

j_gene: TRBJ2-1
v_gene: TRBV30
abundance: NA
d_gene: TRBD2
CDR3nt: TGTGCCTGGAGTGTACGGGGGGTGACTGAGCAGTTCTTC
CDR3aa: CAWSVRGVTEQFF

j_gene: TRBJ1-1
v_gene: TRBV23-1
abundance: NA
d_gene: NA
CDR3nt: TGCGCCAGCAGACTAAGACAGTTAATGAACACTGAAGCTTTCTTT
CDR3aa: CASRLRQLMNTEAFF

j_gene: TRBJ2-5
v_gene: TRBV6-5
abundance: few
d_gene: NA
CDR3nt: TGTACCAGCAGGGGTGGAGAGACCCAGTACTTC
CDR3aa: CTSRGGETQYF

j_gene: TRBJ1-2
v_gene: TRBV5-1
abundance: NA
d_gene: TRBD1
CDR3nt: TGCGCCAGCAGCGACAGGGGGCCCAACTATGGCTACACCTTC
CDR3aa: CASSDRGPNYGYTF

j_gene: TRBJ2-1
v_gene: TRBV28
abundance: NA
d_gene: NA
CDR3nt: TGTGCCAGCAGCCCACCCCCGCTTCCGGGACTTTATAACAATGAGCAGTTCTTC
CDR3aa: CASSPPPLPGLYNNEQFF

j_gene: TRBJ1-4
v_gene: TRBV7-2
abundance: few
d_gene: TRBD1
CDR3nt: TGTGCCAGCAGTCGAACCGGGACAGTTAATGAAAAACTGTTTTTT
CDR3aa: CASSRTGTVNEKLFF

j_gene: TRBJ2-5
v_gene: TRBV6-5
abundance: NA
d_gene: NA
CDR3nt: TGTGCCAGCAGTTTTGATAAAGAGACCCAGTACTTC
CDR3aa: CASSFDKETQYF

j_gene: TRBJ1-3
v_gene: TRBV29-1
abundance: NA
d_gene: NA
CDR3nt: TGCAGCGTTGGAGACTTGGTCTTAGGAAACACCATATATTTT
CDR3aa: CSVGDLVLGNTIYF

j_gene: TRBJ1-5
v_gene: TRBV2
abundance: NA
d_gene: NA
CDR3nt: TGTGCCAGCAGTCCACAGACAGGAAATCAGCCCCAGCATTTT
CDR3aa: CASSPQTGNQPQHF

j_gene: TRBJ2-3
v_gene: TRBV7-2
abundance: few
d_gene: TRBD2
CDR3nt: TGTGCCAGCAGCTTGGGACTAGCGGGAAGAGATACGCAGTATTTT
CDR3aa: CASSLGLAGRDTQYF

j_gene: TRBJ2-5
v_gene: TRBV2
abundance: NA
d_gene: NA
CDR3nt: TGTGCCAGCAGTGAAGCGCCCGCGTCCCCCGGAGAGACCCAGTACTTC
CDR3aa: CASSEAPASPGETQYF

j_gene: TRBJ2-7
v_gene: TRBV10-2
abundance: few
d_gene: NA
CDR3nt: TGCGCCAGCAGTCAAGGGGGGTACGAGCAGTACTTC
CDR3aa: CASSQGGYEQYF

j_gene: TRBJ1-2
v_gene: TRBV11-2
abundance: NA
d_gene: TRBD1
CDR3nt: TGTGCCAGCAGCTTAGCGACAGGGGGTCGCTTTAGTGGCTACACCTTC
CDR3aa: CASSLATGGRFSGYTF

j_gene: TRBJ2-7
v_gene: TRBV4-1
abundance: few
d_gene: NA
CDR3nt: TGCGCCAGCAGCCGGATGGGGGGCCCAATTCGGAACGAGCAGTACTTC
CDR3aa: CASSRMGGPIRNEQYF

j_gene: TRBJ1-5
v_gene: TRBV4-1
abundance: few
d_gene: TRBD1
CDR3nt: TGCGCCAGCAGCCCCGGTGACAGGGAAGAGCCCCAGCATTTT
CDR3aa: CASSPGDREEPQHF

j_gene: TRBJ2-1
v_gene: TRBV4-1
abundance: NA
d_gene: NA
CDR3nt: TGCGCCAGCAGCCAGGCGAGGGGGTCCGGCTCCTACAATGAGCAGTTCTTC
CDR3aa: CASSQARGSGSYNEQFF

j_gene: TRBJ1-1
v_gene: TRBV7-2
abundance: few
d_gene: TRBD1
CDR3nt: TGTGCCAGCAGCGTAGGACAGGCGAGAACTGAAGCTTTCTTT
CDR3aa: CASSVGQARTEAFF

j_gene: TRBJ2-1
v_gene: TRBV28
abundance: NA
d_gene: NA
CDR3nt: TGTGCCAGCAGTTTTCCGGCTGGGGTGGGGCGGGGTGAGCAGTTCTTC
CDR3aa: CASSFPAGVGRGEQFF

j_gene: TRBJ2-1
v_gene: TRBV5-4
abundance: NA
d_gene: NA
CDR3nt: TGTGCCAGCAGCTTGAATGCCCCAAGTGAGCAGTTCTTC
CDR3aa: CASSLNAPSEQFF

j_gene: TRBJ2-3
v_gene: TRBV6-6
abundance: NA
d_gene: NA
CDR3nt: TGTGCCAGCTCTAGGGGTCAACGCACAGATACGCAGTATTTT
CDR3aa: CASSRGQRTDTQYF

j_gene: TRBJ1-4
v_gene: TRBV10-3
abundance: NA
d_gene: NA
CDR3nt: TGTGCCATCAGTGAGTCCGGGTCAGGCGGGGAAAAACTGTTTTTT
CDR3aa: CAISESGSGGEKLFF

j_gene: TRBJ1-5
v_gene: TRBV7-8
abundance: few
d_gene: NA
CDR3nt: TGTGCCAGCAGCTTAGCGCTGGTGGATACAGGGCGACATTTT
CDR3aa: CASSLALVDTGRHF

j_gene: TRBJ1-2
v_gene: TRBV7-9
abundance: NA
d_gene: NA
CDR3nt: TGTGCCAGCAGCCCCTCGGATGGCTACACCTTC
CDR3aa: CASSPSDGYTF

j_gene: TRBJ1-5
v_gene: TRBV6-5
abundance: NA
d_gene: NA
CDR3nt: TGTGCCAGCAGTTACGCCGCAGGGACTCAGCCCCAGCATTTT
CDR3aa: CASSYAAGTQPQHF